A single count supports the clone carrying this T cell receptor (beta chain). Its antigen is currently unknown. V lost 5 bases, J lost 8 bases, and 19 bases lay in between. The CDR3 covers 14 residues. The germline V gene encodes CDR1 SGHRS and CDR2 YFSETQ. The data are from a study of T cell repertoires in aging, cancer and after chemotherapy. Overall study results and limits: Median generation probability rose over the chemotherapy interval in each cancer cohort, suggesting rebound thymic output.

Amplification of TCR beta used genomic DNA extracted from peripheral blood. Multiplex touch-down PCR with TRB-A/B primers amplified rearranged V-D-J TRB sequences. MiXCR, applied by TCRdb to the multiplex PCR reads, yields one record per CDR3 protein. This repertoire shows approximately 1,200 distinct CDR3 sequences, 25% to 30% found once; its top ten account for roughly 13%. This TCR derives from a human donor with a solid tumor. The sample consisted of blood. The rearrangement joins TRBV5-1 to TRBJ1-1, with a tentative D call TRBD1 (5 bases). The CDR3 DNA follows: TGCGCCAGCAGTCGGAGACAGCGGGGGGGAGAAGCTTTCTTT. Amino acid sequence: CASSRRQRGGEAFF.